This T cell receptor (beta chain) was recovered during a study of T cells in Graves' hyperthyroidism and ophthalmopathy (dated by TCRdb to about 2019). Background for the entire study: Peripheral blood was sampled at the time of initial diagnosis, prior to any treatment. TCR V-J signatures able to tell the groups apart were searched for in a discovery cohort of about a hundred patients, of whom more than 40 had Graves' ophthalmopathy and 57 had stable Graves' hyperthyroidism. Once sampling was done, hyperthyroidism patients were given methimazole at a starting dose of 30 mg daily, whereas ophthalmopathy patients were given high-dose intravenous methylprednisolone. The roughly 90 discovery patients were divided at random into training and test sets in a 7:3 ratio. According to the paper, TCR Vbeta CDR3 sequencing was carried out on some 130 peripheral blood samples, which came from approximately 41 ophthalmopathy, roughly 75 hyperthyroidism and about 17 progressor patients. Prospective prediction of ophthalmopathy was tested in an independent validation cohort consisting of 18 hyperthyroidism patients and about 17 patients who later progressed to ophthalmopathy. The study also compared thyroid tissue and blood T-cell repertoires from about six Graves' hyperthyroidism patients.

Relative to germline, V is missing 6 bases and J is missing 4 bases, with 10 bases of the junction outside any gene match. The CDR3 goes from the cysteine to the phenylalanine over 15 residues. Here the CDR3 DNA is all that survives: 45 bases in frame from base 1. CDR1 and CDR2 are read off the germline V gene as MNHNS and SASEGT. What the research found in general, with its limitations: No statistical method was used to fix the sample size in advance, and group allocation was not hidden from the investigators. Blood samples also contained most of the expanded thyroid clonotypes (frequency above 0.001), which suggests that blood repertoires may reflect thyroid immune responses. In validation, the model predicted progression to ophthalmopathy a median of approximately 6.6 months before onset, with about 64% sensitivity and just under 75% specificity. In cross-validation, a model built on a 13 V-J signature told ophthalmopathy apart from stable hyperthyroidism with under 90% sensitivity and approximately 81% specificity, and in testing the same model reached 80%/75%.

This clonotype was detected ten times or more. Its antigen is still unknown. Base qualities were left out, and no much larger clone turns up one base away. Stable Graves' hyperthyroidism was defined as the absence of progression to ophthalmopathy over 18 months of follow-up. The hyperthyroidism patients were between 18 and 65 years old and newly diagnosed, with a disease duration of less than 2 months. The study excluded patients with uncontrolled infections, other autoimmune diseases, pregnancy or lactation. Diagnoses were established on the basis of clinical symptoms, serum thyroxine and TRAb, thyroid ultrasound, and orbital computed tomography. PBMCs were separated from roughly 9.3 ml of fresh peripheral blood using Ficoll-Paque density gradient centrifugation. Total RNA was extracted with Trizol reagent, and quality was checked on an Agilent 2100 Bioanalyzer. The TCR beta CDR3 regions were amplified from the RNA transcripts. A first-round RT-PCR of the TCR CDR3 used the HTBI primer set with the Qiagen OneStep RT-PCR kit. Libraries were constructed in a second round of multiplex PCR, after which size selection and purification were carried out. Paired-end sequencing of the libraries was performed with 100 bp reads on an Illumina HiSeq2000. In the original analysis: SOAPnuke was used to process the raw data, throwing out any read that contained adapters or uncalled bases, had a mean Phred below 15, or lacked an exact constant-primer or identifier match. High-quality paired reads were merged using COPE v1.2.5, and each unique nucleotide sequence was defined as a clonotype. Clonotypes were aligned to IMGT TRBV, TRBD and TRBJ reference segments using MiTCR v1.1. The analysis included only V-J combinations with a frequency above 0.0001, which together covered roughly 99% of the repertoires. A TCS score was defined as the ratio of F50 (clonal expansion) to E x V (chaos), with BLOSUM62-based TCRdist applied between CDR3 peptides within each V-J. Welch's t-statistics and random forest reduced 514 V-J features to roughly 13, which were used in a naive Bayes classifier (R e1071). TCRdb's own reprocessing of the public reads used fastp at Q25 and MiXCR and kept productive beta chains. Every distinct CDR3 protein forms one entry, paired with its most common genes and DNA. TCRdb, rather than the study authors, made the V and J calls. The sample table records a few hundred thousand distinct CDR3 sequences; less than 20% of these occur just once. About 7% of the sample is in the top ten clones.

This clonotype was sampled from a woman aged 25 to 39 with Graves' hyperthyroidism. The specimen sequenced was blood. The chain is made from TRBV6-1 and TRBJ2-7; a stretch of 9 junction bases matches TRBD1. CDR3 reads: CASSETRDRVYEQYF. The DNA is TGTGCCAGCAGCGAAACTAGGGACAGGGTTTACGAGCAGTACTTC.